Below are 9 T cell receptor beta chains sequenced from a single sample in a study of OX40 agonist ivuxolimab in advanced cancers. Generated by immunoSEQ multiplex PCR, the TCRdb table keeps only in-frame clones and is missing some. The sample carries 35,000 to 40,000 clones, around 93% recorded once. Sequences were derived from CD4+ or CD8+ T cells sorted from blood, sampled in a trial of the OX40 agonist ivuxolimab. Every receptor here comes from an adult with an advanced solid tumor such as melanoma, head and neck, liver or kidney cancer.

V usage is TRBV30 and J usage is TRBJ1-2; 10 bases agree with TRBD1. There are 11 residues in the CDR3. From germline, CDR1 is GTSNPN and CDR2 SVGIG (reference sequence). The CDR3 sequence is CARDRGYGYTF. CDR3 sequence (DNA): TGTGCTCGGGACAGGGGCTATGGCTACACCTTC.

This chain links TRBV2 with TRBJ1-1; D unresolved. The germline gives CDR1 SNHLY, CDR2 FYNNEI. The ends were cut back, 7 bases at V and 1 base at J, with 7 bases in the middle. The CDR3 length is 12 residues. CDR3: CASIGPNTEAFF. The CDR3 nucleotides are TGTGCCAGCATAGGCCCGAACACTGAAGCTTTCTTT.

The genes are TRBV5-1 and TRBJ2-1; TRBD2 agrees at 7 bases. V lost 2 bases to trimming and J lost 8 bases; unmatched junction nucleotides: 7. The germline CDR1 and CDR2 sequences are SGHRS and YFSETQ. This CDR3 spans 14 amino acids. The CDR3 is CASSFGAGADEQFF. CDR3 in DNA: TGCGCCAGCAGCTTTGGCGCGGGAGCCGATGAGCAGTTCTTC.

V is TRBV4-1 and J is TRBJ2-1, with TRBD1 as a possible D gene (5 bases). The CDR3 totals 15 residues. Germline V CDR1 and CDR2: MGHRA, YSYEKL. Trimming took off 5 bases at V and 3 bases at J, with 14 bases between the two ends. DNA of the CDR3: TGCGCCAGCAGCTCGACAGCTTCGGTCTACAATGAGCAGTTCTTC. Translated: CASSSTASVYNEQFF.

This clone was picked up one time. CDR3 sequence (DNA): TGTGCCAGCAGTTTCGGGACTAGCGGGGATGAGCAGTTCTTC. Protein sequence: CASSFGTSGDEQFF. The V and J genes are TRBV27 and TRBJ2-1; 13 bases line up with TRBD2. Germline V gene lookup returns CDR1 MNHEY and CDR2 SMNVEV (reference sequence). This CDR3 comprises 14 residues. The trim removed 3 bases at V and 8 bases at J, leaving 1 base unmatched.

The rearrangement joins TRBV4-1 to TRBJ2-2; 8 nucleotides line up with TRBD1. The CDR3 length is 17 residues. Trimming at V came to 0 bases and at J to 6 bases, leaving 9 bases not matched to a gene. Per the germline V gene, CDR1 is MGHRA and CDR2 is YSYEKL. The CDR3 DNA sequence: TGCGCCAGCAGCCAAGAGACCCAGGGGGCGTTCGCCGGGGAGCTGTTTTTT. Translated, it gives CASSQETQGAFAGELFF.

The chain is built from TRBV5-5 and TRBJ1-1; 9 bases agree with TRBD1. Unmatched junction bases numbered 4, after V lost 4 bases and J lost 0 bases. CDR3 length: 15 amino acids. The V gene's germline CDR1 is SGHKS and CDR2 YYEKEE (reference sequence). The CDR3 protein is CASSLGQGLNTEAFF. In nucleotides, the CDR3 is TGTGCCAGCAGCCTGGGACAGGGTTTGAACACTGAAGCTTTCTTT.

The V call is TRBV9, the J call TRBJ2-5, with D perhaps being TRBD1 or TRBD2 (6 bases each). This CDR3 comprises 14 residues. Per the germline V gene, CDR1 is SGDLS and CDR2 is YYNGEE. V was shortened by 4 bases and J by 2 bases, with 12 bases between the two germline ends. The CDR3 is CASSPTGAQETQYF. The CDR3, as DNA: TGTGCCAGCAGCCCTACGGGGGCACAAGAGACCCAGTACTTC.

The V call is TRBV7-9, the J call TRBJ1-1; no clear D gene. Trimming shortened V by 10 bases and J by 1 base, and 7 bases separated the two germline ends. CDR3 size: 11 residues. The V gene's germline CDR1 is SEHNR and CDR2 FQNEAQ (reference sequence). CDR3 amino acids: CAIIWNTEAFF. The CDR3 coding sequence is TGTGCCATAATTTGGAACACTGAAGCTTTCTTT.